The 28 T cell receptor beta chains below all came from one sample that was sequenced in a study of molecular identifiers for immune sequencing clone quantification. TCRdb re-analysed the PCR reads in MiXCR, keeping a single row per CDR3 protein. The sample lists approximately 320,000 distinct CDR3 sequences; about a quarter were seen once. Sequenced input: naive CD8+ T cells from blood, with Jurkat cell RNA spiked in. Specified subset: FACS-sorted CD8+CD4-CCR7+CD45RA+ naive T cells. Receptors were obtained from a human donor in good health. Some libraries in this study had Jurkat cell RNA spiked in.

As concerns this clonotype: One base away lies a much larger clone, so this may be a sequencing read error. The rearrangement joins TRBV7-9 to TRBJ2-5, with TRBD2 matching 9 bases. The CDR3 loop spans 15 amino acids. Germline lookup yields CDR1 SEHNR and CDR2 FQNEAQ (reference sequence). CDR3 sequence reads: CASSTTSGYEETQHF. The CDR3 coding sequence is TGTGCCAGCAGCACGACTAGCGGTTACGAAGAGACCCAGCACTTC.

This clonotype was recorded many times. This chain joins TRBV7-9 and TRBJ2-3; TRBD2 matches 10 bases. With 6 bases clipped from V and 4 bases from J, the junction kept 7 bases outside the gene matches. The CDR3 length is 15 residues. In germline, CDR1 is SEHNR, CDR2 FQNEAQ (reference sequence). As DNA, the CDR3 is TGTGCCAGCAGTGGGTCTAGCGGGAGCGCAGATACGCAGTATTTT. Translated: CASSGSSGSADTQYF.

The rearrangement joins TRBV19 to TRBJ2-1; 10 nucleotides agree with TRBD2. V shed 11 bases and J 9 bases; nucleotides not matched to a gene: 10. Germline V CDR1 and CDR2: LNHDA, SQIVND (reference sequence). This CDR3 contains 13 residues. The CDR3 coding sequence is TGTGCCTGTAACCCCGGGACTAGCGTTGAGCAGTTCTTC. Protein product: CACNPGTSVEQFF.

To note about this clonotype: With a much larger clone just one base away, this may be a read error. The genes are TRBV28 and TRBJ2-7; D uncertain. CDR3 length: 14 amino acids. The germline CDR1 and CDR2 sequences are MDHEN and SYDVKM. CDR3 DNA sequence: TGTGCCAACAGTTTTGGTTCCGGTTTCGCAGGGCAGTACTTC. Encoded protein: CANSFGSGFAGQYF.

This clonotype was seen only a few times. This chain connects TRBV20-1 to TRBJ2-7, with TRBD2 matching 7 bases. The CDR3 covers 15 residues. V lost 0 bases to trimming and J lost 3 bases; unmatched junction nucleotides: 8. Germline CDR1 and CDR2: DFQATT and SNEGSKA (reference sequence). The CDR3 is CSARDLSGELYEQYF. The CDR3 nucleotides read TGCAGTGCTAGAGATCTGAGCGGGGAGCTCTACGAGCAGTACTTC.

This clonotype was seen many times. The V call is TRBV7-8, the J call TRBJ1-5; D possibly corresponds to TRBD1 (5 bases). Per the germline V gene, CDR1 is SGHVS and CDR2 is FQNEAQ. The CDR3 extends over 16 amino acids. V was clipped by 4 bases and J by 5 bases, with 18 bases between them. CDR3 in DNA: TGTGCCAGCAGCTCCCGGCAGGGAGGACTATATCAGCCCCAGCATTTT. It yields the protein CASSSRQGGLYQPQHF.

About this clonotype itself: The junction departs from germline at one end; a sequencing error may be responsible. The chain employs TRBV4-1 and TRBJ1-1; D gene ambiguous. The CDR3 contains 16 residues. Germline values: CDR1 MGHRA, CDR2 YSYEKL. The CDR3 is CASGQVDGGVGTEAFF. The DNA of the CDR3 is TGCGCCAGCGGCCAAGTCGACGGCGGGGTTGGGACTGAAGCTTTCTTT.

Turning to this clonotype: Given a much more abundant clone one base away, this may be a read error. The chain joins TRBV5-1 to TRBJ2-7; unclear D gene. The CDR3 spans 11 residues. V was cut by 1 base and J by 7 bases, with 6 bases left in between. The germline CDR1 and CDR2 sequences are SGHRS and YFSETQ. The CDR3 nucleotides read TGCGCCAGCAGCTTGCCCGAGGAGCAGTACTTC. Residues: CASSLPEEQYF. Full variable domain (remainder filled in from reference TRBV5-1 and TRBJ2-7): KAGVTQTPRYLIKTRGQQVTLSCSPISGHRSVSWYQQTPGQGLQFLFEYFSETQRNKGNFPGRFSGRQFSNSRSEMNVSTLELGDSALYLCASSLPEEQYFGPGTRLTVT.

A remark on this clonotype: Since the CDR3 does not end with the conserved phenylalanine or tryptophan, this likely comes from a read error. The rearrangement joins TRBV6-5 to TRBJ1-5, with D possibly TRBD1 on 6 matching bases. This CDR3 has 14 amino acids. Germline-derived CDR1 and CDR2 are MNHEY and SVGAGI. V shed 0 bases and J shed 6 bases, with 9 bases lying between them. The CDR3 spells CASSYSGGTQPQHV. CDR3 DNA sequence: TGTGCCAGCAGTTACTCGGGGGGCACTCAGCCCCAGCATGTT.

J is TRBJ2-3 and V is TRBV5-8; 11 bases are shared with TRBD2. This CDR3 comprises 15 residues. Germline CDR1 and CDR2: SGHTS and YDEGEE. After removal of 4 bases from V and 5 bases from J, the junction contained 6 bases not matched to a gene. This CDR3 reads CASSGGTSGGDTQYF. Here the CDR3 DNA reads TGTGCCAGCAGCGGGGGGACTAGCGGAGGAGATACGCAGTATTTT. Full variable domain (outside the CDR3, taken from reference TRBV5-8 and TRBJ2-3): EAGVTQSPTHLIKTRGQQATLRCSPISGHTSVYWYQQALGLGLQFLLWYDEGEERNRGNFPPRFSGRQFPNYSSELNVNALELEDSALYLCASSGGTSGGDTQYFGPGTRLTVL.

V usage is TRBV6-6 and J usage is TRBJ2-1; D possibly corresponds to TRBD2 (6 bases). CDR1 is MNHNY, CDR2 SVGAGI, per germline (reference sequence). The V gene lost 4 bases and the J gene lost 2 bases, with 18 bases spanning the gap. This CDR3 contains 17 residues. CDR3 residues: CASSSPGLRTPYNEQFF. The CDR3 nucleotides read TGTGCCAGCAGTTCTCCGGGACTCAGGACCCCCTACAATGAGCAGTTCTTC.

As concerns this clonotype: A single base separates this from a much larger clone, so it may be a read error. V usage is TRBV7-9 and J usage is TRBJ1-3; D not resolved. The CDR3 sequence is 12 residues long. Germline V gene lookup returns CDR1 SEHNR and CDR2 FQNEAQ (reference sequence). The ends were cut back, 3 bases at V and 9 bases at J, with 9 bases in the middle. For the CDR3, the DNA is TGTGCCAGCAGCTTCTGGGGAGGCACCATATATTTT. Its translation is CASSFWGGTIYF. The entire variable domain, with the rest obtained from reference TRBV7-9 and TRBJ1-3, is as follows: DTGVSQNPRHKITKRGQNVTFRCDPISEHNRLYWYRQTLGQGPEFLTYFQNEAQLEKSRLLSDRFSAERPKGSFSTLEIQRTEQGDSAMYLCASSFWGGTIYFGEGSWLTVV.

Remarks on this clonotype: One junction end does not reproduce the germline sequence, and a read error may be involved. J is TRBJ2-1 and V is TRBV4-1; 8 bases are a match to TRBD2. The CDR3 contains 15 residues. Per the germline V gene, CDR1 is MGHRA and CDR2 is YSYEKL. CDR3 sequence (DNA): TGCGCCAGCAGCCAAGCCCGGGGACTAGTCAATGAGCAGCTCTTC. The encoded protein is CASSQARGLVNEQLF.

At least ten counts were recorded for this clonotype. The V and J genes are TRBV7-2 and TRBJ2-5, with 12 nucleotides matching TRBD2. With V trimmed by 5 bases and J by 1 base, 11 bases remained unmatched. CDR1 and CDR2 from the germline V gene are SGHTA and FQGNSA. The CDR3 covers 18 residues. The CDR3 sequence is CASSPISSGGGLQETQYF. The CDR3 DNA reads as TGTGCCAGCAGCCCCATCTCTAGCGGGGGGGGCCTCCAAGAGACCCAGTACTTC.

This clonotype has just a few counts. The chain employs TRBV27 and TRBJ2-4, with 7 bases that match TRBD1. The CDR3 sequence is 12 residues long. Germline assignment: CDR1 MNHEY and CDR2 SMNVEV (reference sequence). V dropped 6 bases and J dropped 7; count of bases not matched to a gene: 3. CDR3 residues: CASSGQANIQYF. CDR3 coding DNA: TGTGCCAGCAGCGGACAGGCCAACATTCAGTACTTC.

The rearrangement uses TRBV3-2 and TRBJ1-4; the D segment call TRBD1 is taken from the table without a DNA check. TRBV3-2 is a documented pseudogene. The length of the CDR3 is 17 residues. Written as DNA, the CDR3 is TGTGCCAGCAGCCCGTCCCGGGAGAGATCGCCCAATGAAAAACTGTTTTTT. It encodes CASSPSRERSPNEKLFF.

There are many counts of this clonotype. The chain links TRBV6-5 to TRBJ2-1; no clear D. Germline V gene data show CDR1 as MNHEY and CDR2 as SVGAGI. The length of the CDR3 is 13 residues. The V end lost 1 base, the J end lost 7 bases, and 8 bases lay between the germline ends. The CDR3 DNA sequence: TGTGCCAGCAGTTACTTGGGCAGGAATGAGCAGTTCTTC. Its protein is CASSYLGRNEQFF.

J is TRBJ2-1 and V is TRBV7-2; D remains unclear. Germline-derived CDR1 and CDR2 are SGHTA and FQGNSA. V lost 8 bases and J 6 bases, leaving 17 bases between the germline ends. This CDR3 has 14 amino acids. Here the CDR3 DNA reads TGTGCCAGCCGCCCCGAAGGGCGGTTCAATGAGCAGTTCTTC. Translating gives CASRPEGRFNEQFF.

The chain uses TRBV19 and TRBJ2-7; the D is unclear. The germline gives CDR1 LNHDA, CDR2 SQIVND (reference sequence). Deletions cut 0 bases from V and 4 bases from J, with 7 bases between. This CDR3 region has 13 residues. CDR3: CASSIDKEYEQYF. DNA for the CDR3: TGTGCCAGTAGTATAGATAAGGAGTACGAGCAGTACTTC.

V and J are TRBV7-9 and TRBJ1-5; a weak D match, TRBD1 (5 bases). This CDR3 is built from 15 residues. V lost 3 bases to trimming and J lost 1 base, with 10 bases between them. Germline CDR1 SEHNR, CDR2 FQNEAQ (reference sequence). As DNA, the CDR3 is TGTGCCAGCAGCTTGGGACTGGAAAGCAATCAGCCCCAGCATTTT. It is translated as CASSLGLESNQPQHF.

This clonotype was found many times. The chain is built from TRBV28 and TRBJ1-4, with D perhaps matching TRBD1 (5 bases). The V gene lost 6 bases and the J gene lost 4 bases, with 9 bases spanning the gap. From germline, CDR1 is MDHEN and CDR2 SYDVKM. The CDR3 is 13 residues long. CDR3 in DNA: TGTGCCAGCAGCTCGGGGGTTAATGAAAAACTGTTTTTT. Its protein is CASSSGVNEKLFF.

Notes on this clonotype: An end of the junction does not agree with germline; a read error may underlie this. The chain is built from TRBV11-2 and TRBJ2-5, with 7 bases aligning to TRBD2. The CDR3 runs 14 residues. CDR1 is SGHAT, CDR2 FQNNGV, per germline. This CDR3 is CASSSGWEGESQYF. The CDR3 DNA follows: TGTGCCAGCAGCTCAGGGTGGGAGGGAGAGAGCCAGTACTTC.

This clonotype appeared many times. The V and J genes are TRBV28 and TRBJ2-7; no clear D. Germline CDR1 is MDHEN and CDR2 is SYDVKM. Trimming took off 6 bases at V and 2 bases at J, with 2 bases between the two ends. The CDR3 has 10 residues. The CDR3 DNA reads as TGTGCCAGCAGCACCTACGAGCAGTACTTC. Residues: CASSTYEQYF.

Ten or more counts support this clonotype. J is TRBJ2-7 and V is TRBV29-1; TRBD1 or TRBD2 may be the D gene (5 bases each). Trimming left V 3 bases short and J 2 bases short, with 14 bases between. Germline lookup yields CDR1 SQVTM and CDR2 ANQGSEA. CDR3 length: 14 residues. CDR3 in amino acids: CSVDAGDGTYEQYF. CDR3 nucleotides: TGCAGCGTTGACGCCGGGGACGGGACCTACGAGCAGTACTTC.

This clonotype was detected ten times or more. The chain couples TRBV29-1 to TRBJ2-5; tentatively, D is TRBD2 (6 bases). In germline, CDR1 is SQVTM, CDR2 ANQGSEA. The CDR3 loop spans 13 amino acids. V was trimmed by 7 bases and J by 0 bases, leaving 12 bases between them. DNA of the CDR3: TGCAGCGCATATAGCGGAAACCAAGAGACCCAGTACTTC. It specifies CSAYSGNQETQYF. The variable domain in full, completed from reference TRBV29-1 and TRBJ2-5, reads SAVISQKPSRDICQRGTSLTIQCQVDSQVTMMFWYRQQPGQSLTLIATANQGSEATYESGFVIDKFPISRPNLTFSTLTVSNMSPEDSSIYLCSAYSGNQETQYFGPGTRLLVL.

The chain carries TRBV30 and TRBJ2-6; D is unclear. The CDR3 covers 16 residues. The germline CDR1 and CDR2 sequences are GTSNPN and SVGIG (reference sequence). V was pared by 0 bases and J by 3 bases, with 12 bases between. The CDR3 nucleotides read TGTGCCTGGAGTGTAGGTCCTATCGTTGGGGCCAACGTCCTGACTTTC. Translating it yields CAWSVGPIVGANVLTF. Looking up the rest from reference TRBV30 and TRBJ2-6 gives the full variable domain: SQTIHQWPATLVQPVGSPLSLECTVEGTSNPNLYWYRQAAGRGLQLLFYSVGIGQISSEVPQNLSASRPQDRQFILSSKKLLLSDSGFYLCAWSVGPIVGANVLTFGAGSRLTVL.

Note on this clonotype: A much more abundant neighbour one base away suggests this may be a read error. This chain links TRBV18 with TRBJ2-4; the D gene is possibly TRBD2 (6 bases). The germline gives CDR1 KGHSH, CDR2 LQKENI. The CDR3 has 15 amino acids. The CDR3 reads CASSPGGSTKSIQYF. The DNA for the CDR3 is TGTGCCAGCTCACCAGGGGGGTCCACCAAAAGCATTCAGTACTTC.

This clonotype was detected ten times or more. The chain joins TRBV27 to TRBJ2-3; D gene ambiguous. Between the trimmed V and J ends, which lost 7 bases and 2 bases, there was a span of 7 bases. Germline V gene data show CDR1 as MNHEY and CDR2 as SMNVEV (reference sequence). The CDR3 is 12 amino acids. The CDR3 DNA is TGTGCCAGCACCTCACTCACAGATACGCAGTATTTT. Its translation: CASTSLTDTQYF.